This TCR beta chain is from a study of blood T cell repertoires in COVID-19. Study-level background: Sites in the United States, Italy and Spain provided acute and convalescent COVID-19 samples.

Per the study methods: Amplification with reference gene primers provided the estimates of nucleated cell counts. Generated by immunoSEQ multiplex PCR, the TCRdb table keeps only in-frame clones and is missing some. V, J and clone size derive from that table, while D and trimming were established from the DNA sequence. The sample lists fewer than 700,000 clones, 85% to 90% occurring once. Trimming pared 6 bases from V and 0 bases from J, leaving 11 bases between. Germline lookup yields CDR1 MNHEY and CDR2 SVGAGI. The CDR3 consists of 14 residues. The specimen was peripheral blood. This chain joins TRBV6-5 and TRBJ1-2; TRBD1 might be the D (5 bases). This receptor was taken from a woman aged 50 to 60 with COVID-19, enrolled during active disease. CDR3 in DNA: TGTGCCAGCAGGGATACAGGAGCTAACTATGGCTACACCTTC. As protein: CASRDTGANYGYTF.